This T cell receptor beta chain was captured by sequencing in a study of T cell responses to AZD1222 COVID-19 vaccine. Study-level findings and limits: Spike-wide coverage was observed for vaccine-associated CD4 TCRs, with dominant responses at 160-218 and 743-854. White British donors predominated, females outnumbered males, and clonal diversity was possibly underestimated. Baseline serology detected seropositivity in only a handful of AZD1222 recipients.

Here immunoSEQ multiplex PCR was the method, and the copy in TCRdb shows in-frame clones only, minus some. The table includes just under 150,000 clones, approximately 89% detected once. This clone was counted a few times. Its target is not known. Analysis merged second doses at about 4 or about 12 weeks. This TCR was recovered from an adult who received the AZD1222 COVID-19 vaccine. Sequenced material: peripheral blood, taken 28 days after the second AZD1222 dose.

This CDR3 reads CASSLNSNQPQHF. DNA of the CDR3: TGTGCCAGCAGCTTAAATAGCAATCAGCCCCAGCATTTT. The chain combines TRBV7-3 with TRBJ1-5; D uncertain. The CDR3 loop spans 13 amino acids. Germline V gene sequence: CDR1 SGHTA, CDR2 FQGTGA. V was trimmed by 1 base and J by 0 bases, leaving 1 base between them.